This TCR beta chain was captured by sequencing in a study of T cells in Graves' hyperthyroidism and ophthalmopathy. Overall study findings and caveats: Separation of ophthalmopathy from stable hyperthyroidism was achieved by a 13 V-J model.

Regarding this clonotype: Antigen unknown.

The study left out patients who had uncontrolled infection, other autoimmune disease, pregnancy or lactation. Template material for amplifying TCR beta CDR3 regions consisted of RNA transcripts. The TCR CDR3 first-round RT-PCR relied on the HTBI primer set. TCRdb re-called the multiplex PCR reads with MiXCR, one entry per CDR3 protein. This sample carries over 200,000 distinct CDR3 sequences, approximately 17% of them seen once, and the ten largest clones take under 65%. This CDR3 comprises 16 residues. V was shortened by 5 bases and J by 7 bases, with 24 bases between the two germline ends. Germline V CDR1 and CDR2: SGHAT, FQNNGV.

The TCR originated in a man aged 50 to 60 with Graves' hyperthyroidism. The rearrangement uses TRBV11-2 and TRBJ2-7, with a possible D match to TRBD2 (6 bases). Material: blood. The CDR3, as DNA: TGTGCCAGCAGCGAGGGAGCCCTTAGCGGAACCGGGGAGCAGTACTTC. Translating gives CASSEGALSGTGEQYF.